Listed below are T cell receptor beta chains from one sample, sequenced in a study of graft-versus-host responses after intestinal transplantation. This table comes from immunoSEQ multiplex PCR, and its TCRdb copy is limited to in-frame clones, with some not included. Found here are about 14,000 clones, just under 30% of them singletons; the top ten hold less than 5%. Source: alloreactive CD4+ T cells from a mixed lymphocyte reaction culture, taken before intestinal transplant. These receptors all stem from a human patient who received an intestinal transplant. Each CDR3 is given with its conserved first and last residue. Each record gives: clone size, J gene, V gene, D gene, CDR3 DNA, CDR3 protein. D genes are given only for firm matches. Rows may omit the clone size; those that give it use once, few, many or a size class.

abundance: few; j_gene: TRBJ2-2; v_gene: TRBV7-2; d_gene: TRBD2; CDR3nt: TGTGCCAGCAGCTTAGGACTAGCGGCGAACACCGGGGAGCTGTTTTTT; CDR3aa: CASSLGLAANTGELFF
abundance: NA; j_gene: TRBJ2-7; v_gene: TRBV6-1; d_gene: NA; CDR3nt: TGTGCCAGCAGTGAACTGGGAGTAGTTATCAGAGGAGGCTACGAGCAGTACTTC; CDR3aa: CASSELGVVIRGGYEQYF
abundance: few; j_gene: TRBJ2-7; v_gene: TRBV7-2; d_gene: NA; CDR3nt: TGTGCCAGCAGCTCTCGAAACCCGGGACTCTCGTACGAGCAGTACTTC; CDR3aa: CASSSRNPGLSYEQYF
abundance: few; j_gene: TRBJ1-1; v_gene: TRBV6-5; d_gene: TRBD1; CDR3nt: TGTGCCAGCAGTGGGACAGCGAACACTGAAGCTTTCTTT; CDR3aa: CASSGTANTEAFF
abundance: NA; j_gene: TRBJ2-3; v_gene: TRBV5-8; d_gene: NA; CDR3nt: TGTGCCAGCAGCTTGGCAGATACGCAGTATTTT; CDR3aa: CASSLADTQYF
abundance: once; j_gene: TRBJ2-7; v_gene: TRBV20-1; d_gene: NA; CDR3nt: TGCAGTGCTAGTGGGGACGAGCAGTACTTC; CDR3aa: CSASGDEQYF
abundance: few; j_gene: TRBJ2-1; v_gene: TRBV6-6; d_gene: TRBD1; CDR3nt: TGTGCCAGCAGCCGCTCTCGACAGGGTTCTAATGAGCAGTTCTTC; CDR3aa: CASSRSRQGSNEQFF
abundance: few; j_gene: TRBJ2-7; v_gene: TRBV27; d_gene: NA; CDR3nt: TGTGCCAGCAGTGAAGCGCACGGGAGAGGCTACGAGCAGTACTTC; CDR3aa: CASSEAHGRGYEQYF
abundance: few; j_gene: TRBJ2-5; v_gene: TRBV6-1; d_gene: TRBD2; CDR3nt: TGTGCCAGCGGGGGACTAGCAATCTTGGAGACCCAGTACTTC; CDR3aa: CASGGLAILETQYF
abundance: NA; j_gene: TRBJ2-7; v_gene: TRBV2; d_gene: NA; CDR3nt: TGTGCCAGCACCGCGGACTCCTACGAGCAGTACTTC; CDR3aa: CASTADSYEQYF
abundance: once; j_gene: TRBJ2-7; v_gene: TRBV5-3; d_gene: TRBD2; CDR3nt: TGTGCCAGAAGCTGTGCGATTAGCGGGATAATCTACGAGCAGTACTTC; CDR3aa: CARSCAISGIIYEQYF
abundance: few; j_gene: TRBJ2-1; v_gene: TRBV30; d_gene: TRBD2; CDR3nt: TGTGCCTGGAGTCCCACCCCCCCCGGGACACTCCTGACTAGCGGGGGTTACAATGAGCAGTTCTTC; CDR3aa: CAWSPTPPGTLLTSGGYNEQFF
abundance: NA; j_gene: TRBJ1-5; v_gene: TRBV6-5; d_gene: NA; CDR3nt: TGTGCCAGCAGGCGACAGGTAGGCGGCAATCAGCCCCAGCATTTT; CDR3aa: CASRRQVGGNQPQHF
abundance: few; j_gene: TRBJ2-1; v_gene: TRBV2; d_gene: TRBD2; CDR3nt: TGTGCCAGCAGTAAGGAGGAAGCGGGGTACAATGAGCAGTTCTTC; CDR3aa: CASSKEEAGYNEQFF
abundance: NA; j_gene: TRBJ1-5; v_gene: TRBV27; d_gene: TRBD1; CDR3nt: TGTGCCAGCAGTTTAGGACAGGGGGCAGCGAGCAATCAGCCCCAGCATTTT; CDR3aa: CASSLGQGAASNQPQHF
abundance: medium-sized; j_gene: TRBJ1-2; v_gene: TRBV28; d_gene: NA; CDR3nt: TGTGCCGTTGACCCGGGACGGACCTTATATGGCTACACCTTC; CDR3aa: CAVDPGRTLYGYTF
abundance: few; j_gene: TRBJ2-2; v_gene: TRBV6-1; d_gene: NA; CDR3nt: TGTGCCAGCAGGCGGACAGTCACCGGGGAGCTGTTTTTT; CDR3aa: CASRRTVTGELFF
abundance: NA; j_gene: TRBJ1-6; v_gene: TRBV28; d_gene: NA; CDR3nt: TGTGCCAGCTGTAGGCAGACGTATAATTCACCCCTCCACTTT; CDR3aa: CASCRQTYNSPLHF
abundance: few; j_gene: TRBJ2-1; v_gene: TRBV29-1; d_gene: NA; CDR3nt: TGCAGCGTAGAAACGTACAATGAGCAGTTCTTC; CDR3aa: CSVETYNEQFF
abundance: NA; j_gene: TRBJ2-2; v_gene: TRBV28; d_gene: TRBD1; CDR3nt: TGTGCCAGCAGTTTGAGGACAGGGCGAAACACCGGGGAGCTGTTTTTT; CDR3aa: CASSLRTGRNTGELFF
abundance: few; j_gene: TRBJ2-2; v_gene: TRBV2; d_gene: NA; CDR3nt: TGTGCCAGCAGGGAACAGGGAGCCGGGGAGCTGTTTTTT; CDR3aa: CASREQGAGELFF
abundance: NA; j_gene: TRBJ2-1; v_gene: TRBV6-1; d_gene: NA; CDR3nt: TGTGCCAGCAGTCCCTCGGGAGCGGGCCATGCTATCTTC; CDR3aa: CASSPSGAGHAIF
abundance: NA; j_gene: TRBJ2-2; v_gene: TRBV15; d_gene: NA; CDR3nt: TGTGCCACCAGCATAGACCTCATGGGGGAGCTGTTTTTT; CDR3aa: CATSIDLMGELFF
abundance: NA; j_gene: TRBJ2-3; v_gene: TRBV6-5; d_gene: NA; CDR3nt: TGTGCCAGCAGCCGCGGAGATACGCAGTATTTT; CDR3aa: CASSRGDTQYF
abundance: few; j_gene: TRBJ2-7; v_gene: TRBV5-1; d_gene: TRBD1; CDR3nt: TGCGCCAGCAGCTTGGGCGGGACAGGGAACTACGAGCAGTACTTC; CDR3aa: CASSLGGTGNYEQYF
abundance: once; j_gene: TRBJ2-6; v_gene: TRBV19; d_gene: TRBD1; CDR3nt: TGTGCCAGTAGTCTCGGGACAGTTCCCTCTGGGGCCAACGTCCTGACTTTC; CDR3aa: CASSLGTVPSGANVLTF
abundance: NA; j_gene: TRBJ2-7; v_gene: TRBV7-9; d_gene: NA; CDR3nt: TGTGCCAGCAGCGCCGCTGAGGCAGTTCACTACGAGCAGTACTTC; CDR3aa: CASSAAEAVHYEQYF
abundance: NA; j_gene: TRBJ1-5; v_gene: TRBV19; d_gene: NA; CDR3nt: TGTGCCACCCGAAGGGGGGGCGATGAGTCGGTTCAGCCCCAGCATTTT; CDR3aa: CATRRGGDESVQPQHF
abundance: few; j_gene: TRBJ2-5; v_gene: TRBV6-4; d_gene: TRBD1; CDR3nt: TGTGCCAGCAGTGACCCCGGACAGGGGGTGTACCAAGAGACCCAGTACTTC; CDR3aa: CASSDPGQGVYQETQYF
abundance: NA; j_gene: TRBJ2-5; v_gene: TRBV4-2; d_gene: NA; CDR3nt: TGTGCCAGCAGCCCCCCAGTAGTAGGGTCAGAGACCCAGTACTTC; CDR3aa: CASSPPVVGSETQYF
abundance: NA; j_gene: TRBJ2-7; v_gene: TRBV19; d_gene: TRBD1; CDR3nt: TGTGCCAGTAGTCGGACAGGGTTCGAGCAGTACTTC; CDR3aa: CASSRTGFEQYF
abundance: NA; j_gene: TRBJ1-2; v_gene: TRBV6-1; d_gene: NA; CDR3nt: TGTGCCAGCAGGACCGACTCCGACTATGGCTACACCTTC; CDR3aa: CASRTDSDYGYTF
abundance: once; j_gene: TRBJ2-7; v_gene: TRBV6-1; d_gene: NA; CDR3nt: TGTGCCAGCAGTGAAGTGGGCTTAGCCTACGAGCAGTACTTC; CDR3aa: CASSEVGLAYEQYF
abundance: few; j_gene: TRBJ2-3; v_gene: TRBV9; d_gene: NA; CDR3nt: TGTGCCAGCAGCGTAGACAGGGACCGCACAGATACGCAGTATTTT; CDR3aa: CASSVDRDRTDTQYF
abundance: few; j_gene: TRBJ1-5; v_gene: TRBV7-2; d_gene: NA; CDR3nt: TGTGCCAGCAGCTCAGGGGTTAGCAATCAGCCCCAGCATTTT; CDR3aa: CASSSGVSNQPQHF
abundance: few; j_gene: TRBJ1-6; v_gene: TRBV6-5; d_gene: NA; CDR3nt: TGTGCCAGCAGTTATCGAAGGACACCGAATTCACCCCTCCACTTT; CDR3aa: CASSYRRTPNSPLHF
abundance: medium-sized; j_gene: TRBJ2-7; v_gene: TRBV29-1; d_gene: TRBD1; CDR3nt: TGCAGCGTTAGGGACAGGGGTAGCTACGAGCAGTACTTC; CDR3aa: CSVRDRGSYEQYF
abundance: NA; j_gene: TRBJ1-1; v_gene: TRBV6-1; d_gene: NA; CDR3nt: TGTGCCAGCAGCCACCAAAGGGGGGCAACTGAAGCTTTCTTT; CDR3aa: CASSHQRGATEAFF
abundance: NA; j_gene: TRBJ1-5; v_gene: TRBV6-5; d_gene: NA; CDR3nt: TGTGCCAGCAGTTACTCCCGGGCGATCAATCAGCCCCAGCATTTT; CDR3aa: CASSYSRAINQPQHF
abundance: NA; j_gene: TRBJ2-3; v_gene: TRBV4-1; d_gene: TRBD2; CDR3nt: TGCGCCAGCAGCCAAGATAGCGGATCAAGCGGGAGGGTGAGCACAGATACGCAGTATTTT; CDR3aa: CASSQDSGSSGRVSTDTQYF
abundance: NA; j_gene: TRBJ2-1; v_gene: TRBV6-1; d_gene: TRBD1; CDR3nt: TGTGCCAGCAGAACGGGACAGGGCGTTAATGAGCAGTTCTTC; CDR3aa: CASRTGQGVNEQFF
abundance: NA; j_gene: TRBJ2-5; v_gene: TRBV5-6; d_gene: NA; CDR3nt: TGTGCCAGCAGCTCGACAGGGACTAAAGGAGGCTCCCAAGAGACCCAGTACTTC; CDR3aa: CASSSTGTKGGSQETQYF
abundance: NA; j_gene: TRBJ2-1; v_gene: TRBV28; d_gene: NA; CDR3nt: TGTGCCAGGGCCTGGGGAGCCTCCTACAATGAGCAGTTCTTC; CDR3aa: CARAWGASYNEQFF
abundance: medium-sized; j_gene: TRBJ2-7; v_gene: TRBV18; d_gene: NA; CDR3nt: TGTGCCAGCTCGCCAGGGAGTGGCGGCTACGAGCAGTACTTC; CDR3aa: CASSPGSGGYEQYF
abundance: NA; j_gene: TRBJ2-3; v_gene: TRBV7-2; d_gene: NA; CDR3nt: TGTGCCAGCAGCTTAGCGGGGGAGTGGCGGAGCCTATTCTTCACAGATACGCAGTATTTT; CDR3aa: CASSLAGEWRSLFFTDTQYF